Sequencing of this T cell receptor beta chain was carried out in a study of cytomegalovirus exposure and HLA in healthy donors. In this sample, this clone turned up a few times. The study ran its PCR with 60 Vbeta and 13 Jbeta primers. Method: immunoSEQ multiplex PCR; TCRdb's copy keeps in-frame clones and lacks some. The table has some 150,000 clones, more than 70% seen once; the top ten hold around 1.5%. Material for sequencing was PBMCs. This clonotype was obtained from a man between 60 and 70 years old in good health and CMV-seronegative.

This chain's CDR3 is CASSRGRETQYF. The CDR3 DNA follows: TGTGCCAGTAGCCGAGGGAGGGAGACCCAGTACTTC. The chain uses TRBV19 and TRBJ2-5; D may be TRBD2 (6 bases). Looked up from germline, CDR1 is LNHDA and CDR2 is SQIVND (reference sequence). Between the trimmed V and J ends, which lost 6 bases and 5 bases, there was a span of 10 bases. This CDR3 contains 12 residues.